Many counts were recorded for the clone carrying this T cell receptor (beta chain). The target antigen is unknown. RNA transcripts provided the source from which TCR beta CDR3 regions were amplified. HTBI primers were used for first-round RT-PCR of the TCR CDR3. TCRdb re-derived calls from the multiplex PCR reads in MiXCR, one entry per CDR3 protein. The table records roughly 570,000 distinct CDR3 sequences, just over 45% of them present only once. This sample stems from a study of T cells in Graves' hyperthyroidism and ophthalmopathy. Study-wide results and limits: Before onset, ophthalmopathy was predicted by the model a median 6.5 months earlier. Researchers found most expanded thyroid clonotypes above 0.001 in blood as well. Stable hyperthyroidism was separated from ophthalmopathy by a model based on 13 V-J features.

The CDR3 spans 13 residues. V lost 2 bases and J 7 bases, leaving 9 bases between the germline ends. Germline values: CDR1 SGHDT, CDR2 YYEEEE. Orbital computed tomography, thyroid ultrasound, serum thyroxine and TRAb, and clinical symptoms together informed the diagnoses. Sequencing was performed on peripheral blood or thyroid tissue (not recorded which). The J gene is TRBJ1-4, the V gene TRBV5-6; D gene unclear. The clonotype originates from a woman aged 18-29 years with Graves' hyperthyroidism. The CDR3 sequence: CASSFLDGEKLFF. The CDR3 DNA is TGTGCCAGCAGCTTTTTGGACGGTGAAAAACTGTTTTTT.